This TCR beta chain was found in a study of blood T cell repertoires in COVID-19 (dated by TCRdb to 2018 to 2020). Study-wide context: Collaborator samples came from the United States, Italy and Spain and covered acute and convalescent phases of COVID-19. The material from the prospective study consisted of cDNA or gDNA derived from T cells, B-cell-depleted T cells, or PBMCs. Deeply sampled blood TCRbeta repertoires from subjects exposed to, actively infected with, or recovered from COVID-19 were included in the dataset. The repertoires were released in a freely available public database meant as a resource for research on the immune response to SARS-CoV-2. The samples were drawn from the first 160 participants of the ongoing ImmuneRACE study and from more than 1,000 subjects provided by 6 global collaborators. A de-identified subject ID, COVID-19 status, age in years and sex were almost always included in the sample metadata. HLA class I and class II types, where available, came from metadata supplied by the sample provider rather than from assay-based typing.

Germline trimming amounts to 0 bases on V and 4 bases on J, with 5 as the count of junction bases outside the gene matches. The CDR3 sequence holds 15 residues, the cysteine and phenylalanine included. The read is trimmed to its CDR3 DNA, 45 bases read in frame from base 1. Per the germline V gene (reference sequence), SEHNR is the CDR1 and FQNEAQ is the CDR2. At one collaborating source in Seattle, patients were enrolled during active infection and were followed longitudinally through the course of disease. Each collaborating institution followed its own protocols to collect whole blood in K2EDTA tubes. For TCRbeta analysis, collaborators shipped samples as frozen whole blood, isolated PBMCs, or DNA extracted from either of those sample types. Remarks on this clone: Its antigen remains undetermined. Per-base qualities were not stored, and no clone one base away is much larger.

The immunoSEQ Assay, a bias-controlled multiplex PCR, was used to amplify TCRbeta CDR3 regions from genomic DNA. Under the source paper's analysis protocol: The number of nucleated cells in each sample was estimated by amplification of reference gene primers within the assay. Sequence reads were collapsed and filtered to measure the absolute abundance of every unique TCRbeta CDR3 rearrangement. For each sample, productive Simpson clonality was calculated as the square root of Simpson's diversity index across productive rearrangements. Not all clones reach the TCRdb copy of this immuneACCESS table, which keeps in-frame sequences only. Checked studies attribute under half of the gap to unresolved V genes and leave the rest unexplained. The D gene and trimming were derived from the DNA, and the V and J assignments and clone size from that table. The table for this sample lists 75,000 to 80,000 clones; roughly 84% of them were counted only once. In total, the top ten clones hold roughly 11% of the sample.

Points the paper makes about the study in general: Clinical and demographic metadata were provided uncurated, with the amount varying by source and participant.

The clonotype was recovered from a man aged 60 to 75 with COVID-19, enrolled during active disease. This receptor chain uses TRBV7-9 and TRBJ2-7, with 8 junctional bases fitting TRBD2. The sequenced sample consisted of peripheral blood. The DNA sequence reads TGTGCCAGCAGCTTAGCGGGACTAGTGGTTTACGAGCAGTACTTC. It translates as CASSLAGLVVYEQYF. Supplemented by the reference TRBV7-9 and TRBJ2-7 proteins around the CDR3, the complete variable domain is DTGVSQNPRHKITKRGQNVTFRCDPISEHNRLYWYRQTLGQGPEFLTYFQNEAQLEKSRLLSDRFSAERPKGSFSTLEIQRTEQGDSAMYLCASSLAGLVVYEQYFGPGTRLTVT.